What follows describes a single T cell receptor (beta chain). What it binds is not known. The data originate from a study of blood T cells in healthy people across ages. With each sample, at least 6 micrograms of total RNA were extracted. Together with a sample-barcoded 5' primer, a J-beta primer mix was included in a second PCR lasting about 6 to 11 cycles. TCRdb analysed the 5' RACE reads with MiXCR anew, one entry per CDR3 protein. The sample yields approximately 780,000 distinct CDR3 sequences, under 30% seen once. The CDR3 consists of 11 residues. V was shortened by 7 bases and J by 7 bases, with 8 bases between the two germline ends. Germline V gene lookup returns CDR1 MNHNY and CDR2 SVGAGI (reference sequence). Regarding the study as a whole: Strongly correlated with naive T cell percentage was TCR beta diversity.

These data are also associated with another study on T cells of mothers and their children. As that report states: A few healthy Caucasian mothers served as donors, and their six children did as well.

This clonotype originated in a boy aged 5 to 17 in good health. The chain carries TRBV6-6 and TRBJ2-1; no definite D call. Sequenced input: blood. CDR3 DNA: TGTGCCAGCATCTACGGGAATGAGCAGTTCTTC. Amino acid sequence: CASIYGNEQFF.